Given below is one T cell receptor (beta chain) in context. Other nucleotide sequences in the sample specify the same CDR3. The V gene's germline CDR1 is SNHLY and CDR2 FYNNEI. The CDR3 consists of 13 residues. Trimming removed 4 bases from V and 4 bases from J, with 8 bases in between. This entry is derived from a study of shared clonotypes between healthy human individuals. Profiled with immunoSEQ multiplex PCR; TCRdb holds only in-frame clones, not every one. Here the sample spans about 2.4 million clones, about 92% being singletons. The TCR comes from a man younger than 35 in good health. The sequenced sample was naive CD4+ T cells sorted from blood. Subset of the sample: CD45RA+ positively selected. The V gene is TRBV2, the J gene TRBJ1-5; D is unresolved. CDR3 DNA: TGTGCCAGCAGTGGGGAGGGAAATCAGCCCCAGCATTTT. Translating gives CASSGEGNQPQHF.